The clone carrying this T cell receptor (beta chain) has more than one count but fewer than ten. The antigen is unknown. This entry comes from a study of CD8 T cells in ankylosing spondylitis. General study points: Seven or eight highly homologous variants made up a TCR beta motif, and this motif appeared characteristic of ankylosing spondylitis blood.

Quantitative 5'-RACE with molecular barcodes generated TCR beta libraries. Using its own MiXCR run on the 5' RACE reads, TCRdb lists one record per CDR3 protein. The sample carries 75,000 to 95,000 distinct CDR3 sequences, roughly 8.8% recorded once. J lost 7 bases, V lost 0 bases, and 11 bases had no gene match. This CDR3 comprises 16 residues. Germline loops: CDR1 SGDLS, CDR2 YYNGEE. The genes are TRBV9 and TRBJ2-7; 9 nucleotides agree with TRBD1. The receptor comes from a male donor with ankylosing spondylitis. Input material: blood, either unsorted or a sorted T cell fraction (not recorded which). The CDR3 spells CASSVDGTGFQKEQYF. DNA for the CDR3: TGTGCCAGCAGCGTAGACGGGACAGGGTTCCAAAAGGAGCAGTACTTC.